The 14 T cell receptor beta chains given below trace back to one sample, sequenced in a study of identical twins. A single record per CDR3 protein comes from TCRdb applying MiXCR to the 5' RACE reads. The repertoire holds around 960,000 distinct CDR3 sequences, with about 12% as singletons. The same data also contributed to another study, on yellow fever vaccine responses in identical twins.

Specimen: PBMCs. The receptors were sampled from a woman between 18 and 29 years old in good health.

The chain combines TRBV20-1 with TRBJ2-2; TRBD2 agrees at 8 bases. CDR3 size: 15 residues. J lost 4 bases, V lost 1 base, and 5 bases had no gene match. Germline CDR1 reads DFQATT; CDR2 reads SNEGSKA (reference sequence). CDR3 nucleotide sequence: TGCAGTGCTAGAGGAACGGGGGGGGTCACCGGGGAGCTGTTTTTT. Its translation: CSARGTGGVTGELFF.

This clonotype came up a few times. V is TRBV29-1 and J is TRBJ1-2, with D tentatively TRBD1 (6 bases). Germline CDR1 is SQVTM and CDR2 is ANQGSEA. Trimming removed 4 bases from V and 5 bases from J, with 11 bases in between. The CDR3 has 12 amino acids. CDR3 nucleotide sequence: TGCAGCGTTGCAGACAGGACGTATGGCTACACCTTC. The encoded protein is CSVADRTYGYTF.

This chain joins TRBV20-1 and TRBJ2-1, with a possible D match to TRBD2 (5 bases). The CDR3 covers 16 residues. With 1 base removed from V and 0 bases from J, the gap between germline ends came to 13 bases. CDR1 is DFQATT and CDR2 is SNEGSKA in the germline V gene (reference sequence). CDR3 sequence (DNA): TGCAGTGCTAGAGGTAGTCAGCGGTACTCCTACAATGAGCAGTTCTTC. Its translation: CSARGSQRYSYNEQFF.

The rearrangement uses TRBV7-3 and TRBJ2-3; 9 bases are a match to TRBD2. V shed 4 bases, J shed 0 bases, and the junction held 11 bases outside the gene matches. The CDR3 is 18 amino acids. Germline assignment: CDR1 SGHTA and CDR2 FQGTGA. The CDR3 is CASSSRPAGGLSTDTQYF. The CDR3 DNA reads as TGTGCCAGCAGCTCGCGTCCCGCGGGAGGGCTGAGCACAGATACGCAGTATTTT.

This clonotype showed up just a few times. The chain links TRBV9 to TRBJ1-2, with 7 bases fitting TRBD1. CDR1 SGDLS and CDR2 YYNGEE come from the germline V gene. This CDR3 contains 15 residues. V gave up 3 bases and J gave up 0 bases; unmatched junction bases: 5. The CDR3 spells CASSERTGTNYGYTF. The CDR3 region has the DNA TGTGCCAGCAGCGAGCGGACAGGAACTAACTATGGCTACACCTTC.

V and J are TRBV11-2 and TRBJ2-1; D not resolved. There are 13 residues in the CDR3. Germline V lookup: CDR1 SGHAT, CDR2 FQNNGV. The V end was cut by 1 base, the J end by 4 bases, with 5 bases between. The CDR3: CASSLAQYNEQFF. CDR3 nucleotide sequence: TGTGCCAGCAGCTTAGCTCAGTACAATGAGCAGTTCTTC.

This clonotype has a handful of counts. J is TRBJ2-5 and V is TRBV4-1; D unclear. Germline loops: CDR1 MGHRA, CDR2 YSYEKL. Trimming shortened V by 4 bases and J by 7 bases, and 19 bases separated the two germline ends. This CDR3 is 15 amino acids long. CDR3 bases: TGCGCCAGCAGCCGGATTTCGGGCCCCGCCGGGACCCAGTACTTC. Translation gives CASSRISGPAGTQYF.

V gene TRBV3-1 combines with J gene TRBJ2-5, with D tentatively TRBD2 (5 bases). With 0 bases removed from V and 6 bases from J, the gap between germline ends came to 8 bases. Germline CDR1 and CDR2: LGHDT and YNNKEL (reference sequence). The CDR3 extends over 13 amino acids. The CDR3, as DNA: TGTGCCAGCAGCCAAGATACCGGGAAGACCCAGTACTTC. It specifies CASSQDTGKTQYF.

This clonotype has ten or more counts. The conserved phenylalanine or tryptophan is not found at the CDR3 terminus, so this likely reflects a read error. The DNA is left out, because the CDR3 cannot be placed on it with certainty; the CDR3 is given as TCRdb lists it. The rearrangement links TRBV7-3 to TRBJ1-2; the DNA was not compared with TRBD1, the D call given in the table. The V gene's germline CDR1 is SGHTA and CDR2 FQGTGA. Ends included, the CDR3 has 13 residues. The CDR3 here is CASSPNPQGPQHL.

The rearrangement joins TRBV24-1 to TRBJ2-1; D unresolved. Germline V gives CDR1 KGHDR, CDR2 SFDVKD. V was shortened by 5 bases and J by 4 bases, with 8 bases between the two germline ends. The CDR3 extends over 13 amino acids. CDR3: CATSVKAYNEQFF. CDR3 in DNA: TGTGCCACCAGTGTTAAAGCTTACAATGAGCAGTTCTTC.

Concerning this clonotype itself: One end of the junction varies from germline; a read error may be responsible. The rearrangement joins TRBV15 to TRBJ2-4; unclear D gene. Germline-derived CDR1 and CDR2 are LNHNV and YYDKDF (reference sequence). The CDR3 is 12 residues long. CDR3: CATSRKGGPYHF. The CDR3 DNA follows: TGTGCCACCAGCAGGAAGGGCGGTCCTTATCACTTC.

The chain uses TRBV10-3 and TRBJ1-1, with 10 bases matching TRBD1. After removal of 6 bases from V and 0 bases from J, the junction contained 4 bases not matched to a gene. Germline lookup yields CDR1 ENHRY and CDR2 SYGVKD. The CDR3 length is 15 residues. The chain's CDR3 is CAIRRTGGMNTEAFF. The CDR3 nucleotides are TGTGCCATCAGAAGGACAGGGGGGATGAACACTGAAGCTTTCTTT.

This clonotype came up a few times. The V gene is TRBV10-3, the J gene TRBJ2-3, with D possibly matching TRBD1 (6 bases). Germline CDR1 is ENHRY and CDR2 is SYGVKD. V lost 2 bases and J 4 bases, leaving 19 bases between the germline ends. The CDR3 is 17 residues long. CDR3 in amino acids: CAISEPGTSYLADTQYF. Here the CDR3 DNA reads TGTGCCATCAGTGAGCCAGGGACAAGCTACCTCGCAGATACGCAGTATTTT.

This clonotype was seen ten or more times. The chain joins TRBV6-1 to TRBJ1-4; D unresolved. V lost 1 base and J lost 12, with 18 bases in between. Looked up from germline, CDR1 is MNHNS and CDR2 is SASEGT. This CDR3 region has 15 residues. The CDR3: CASSEGGYPRYELFF. The DNA for the CDR3 is TGTGCCAGCAGTGAAGGAGGGTATCCGCGGTATGAACTGTTTTTT.